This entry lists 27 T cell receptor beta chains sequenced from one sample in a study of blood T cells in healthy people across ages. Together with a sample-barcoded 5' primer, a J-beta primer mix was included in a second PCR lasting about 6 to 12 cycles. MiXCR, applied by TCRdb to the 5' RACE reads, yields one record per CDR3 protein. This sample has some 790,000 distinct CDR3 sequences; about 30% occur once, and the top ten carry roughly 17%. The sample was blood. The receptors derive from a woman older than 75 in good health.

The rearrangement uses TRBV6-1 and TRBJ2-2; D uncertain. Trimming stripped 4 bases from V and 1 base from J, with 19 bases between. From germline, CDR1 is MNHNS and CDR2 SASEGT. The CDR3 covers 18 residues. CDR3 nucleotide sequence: TGTGCCAGCAGTGCCCGGTTAAGGGTAATCGGGAACACCGGGGAGCTGTTTTTT. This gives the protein CASSARLRVIGNTGELFF.

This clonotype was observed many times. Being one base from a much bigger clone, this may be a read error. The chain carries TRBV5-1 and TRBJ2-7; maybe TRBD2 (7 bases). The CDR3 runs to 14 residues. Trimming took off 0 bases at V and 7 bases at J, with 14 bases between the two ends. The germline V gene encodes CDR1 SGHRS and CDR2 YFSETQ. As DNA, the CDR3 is TGCGCCAGCAGCTTGGCAGGGGACTACAATGAGCAGTACTTC. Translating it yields CASSLAGDYNEQYF.

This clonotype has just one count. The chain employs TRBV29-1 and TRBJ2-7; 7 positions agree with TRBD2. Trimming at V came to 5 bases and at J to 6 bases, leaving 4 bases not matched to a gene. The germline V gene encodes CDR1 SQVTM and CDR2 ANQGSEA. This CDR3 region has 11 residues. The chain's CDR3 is CSVRGVCEQYF. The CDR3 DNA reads TGCAGCGTTCGGGGGGTGTGCGAGCAGTACTTC.

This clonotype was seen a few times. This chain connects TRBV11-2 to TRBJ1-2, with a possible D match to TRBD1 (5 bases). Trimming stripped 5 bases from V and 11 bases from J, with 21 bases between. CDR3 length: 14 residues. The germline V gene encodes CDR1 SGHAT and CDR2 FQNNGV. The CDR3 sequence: CASSPGGDGGLYTF. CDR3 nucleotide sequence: TGTGCCAGCAGCCCCGGAGGGGACGGCGGTTTATACACCTTC.

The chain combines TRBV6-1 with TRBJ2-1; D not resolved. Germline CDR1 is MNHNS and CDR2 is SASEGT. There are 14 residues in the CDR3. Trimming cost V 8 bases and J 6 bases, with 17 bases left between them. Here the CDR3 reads CASLQGQSSNEQFF. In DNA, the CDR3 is TGTGCCAGCTTGCAAGGCCAGAGCTCCAATGAGCAGTTCTTC.

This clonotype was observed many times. The CDR3 nucleotides are TGTGCCAGCAGCCCCAGTACGGACAGGGGGCGGGAGCAGTACTTC. Its protein product is CASSPSTDRGREQYF. The V gene is TRBV12-3 or TRBV12-4, the J gene TRBJ2-7, with 11 nucleotides matching TRBD1. V dropped 6 bases and J dropped 7; count of bases not matched to a gene: 11. This CDR3 has 15 amino acids.

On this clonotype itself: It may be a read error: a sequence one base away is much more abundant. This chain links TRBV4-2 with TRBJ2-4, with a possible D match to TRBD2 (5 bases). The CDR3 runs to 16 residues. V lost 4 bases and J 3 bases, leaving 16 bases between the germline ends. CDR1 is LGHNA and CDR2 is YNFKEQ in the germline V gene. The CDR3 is CASSRQEALDKNIQYF. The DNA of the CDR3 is TGTGCCAGCAGCCGGCAGGAGGCGTTGGACAAAAACATTCAGTACTTC.

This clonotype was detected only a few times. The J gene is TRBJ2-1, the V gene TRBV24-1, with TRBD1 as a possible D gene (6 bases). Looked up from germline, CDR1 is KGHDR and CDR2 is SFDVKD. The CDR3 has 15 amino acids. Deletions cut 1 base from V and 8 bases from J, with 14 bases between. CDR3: CATSDLGSRGDEQFF. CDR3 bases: TGTGCCACCAGTGATTTAGGGAGCAGGGGCGATGAGCAGTTCTTC.

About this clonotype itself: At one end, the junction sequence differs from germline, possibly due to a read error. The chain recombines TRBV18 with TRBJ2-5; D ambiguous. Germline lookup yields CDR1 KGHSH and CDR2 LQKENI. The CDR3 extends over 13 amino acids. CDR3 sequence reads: CTSSPNTQETQYF. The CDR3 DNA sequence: TGTACCAGCTCACCGAACACCCAAGAGACCCAGTACTTC. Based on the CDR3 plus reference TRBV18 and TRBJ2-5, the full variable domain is NAGVMQNPRHLVRRRGQEARLRCSPMKGHSHVYWYRQLPEEGLKFMVYLQKENIIDESGMPKERFSAEFPKEGPSILRIQQVVRGDSAAYFCTSSPNTQETQYFGPGTRLLVL.

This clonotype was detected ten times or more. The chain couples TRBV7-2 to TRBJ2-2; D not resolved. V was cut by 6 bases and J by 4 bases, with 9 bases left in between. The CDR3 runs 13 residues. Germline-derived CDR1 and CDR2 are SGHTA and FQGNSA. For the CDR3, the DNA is TGTGCCAGCAGTCCGAGGTCCACCGGGGAGCTGTTTTTT. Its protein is CASSPRSTGELFF.

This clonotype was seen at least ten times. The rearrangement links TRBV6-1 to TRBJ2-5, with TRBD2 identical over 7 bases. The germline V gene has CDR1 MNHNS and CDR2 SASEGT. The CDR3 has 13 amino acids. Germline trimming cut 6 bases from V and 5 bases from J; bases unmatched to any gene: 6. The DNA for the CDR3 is TGTGCCAGCAGGGGAGGGGTCAGGGAGACCCAGTACTTC. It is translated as CASRGGVRETQYF.

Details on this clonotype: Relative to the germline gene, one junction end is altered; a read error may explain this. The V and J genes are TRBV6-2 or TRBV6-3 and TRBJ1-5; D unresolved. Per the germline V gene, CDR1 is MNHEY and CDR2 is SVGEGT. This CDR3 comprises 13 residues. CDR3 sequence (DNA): TGTGCCAGCAATTACTCGCCGGGTCAGCCCCAGCATTTT. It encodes CASNYSPGQPQHF.

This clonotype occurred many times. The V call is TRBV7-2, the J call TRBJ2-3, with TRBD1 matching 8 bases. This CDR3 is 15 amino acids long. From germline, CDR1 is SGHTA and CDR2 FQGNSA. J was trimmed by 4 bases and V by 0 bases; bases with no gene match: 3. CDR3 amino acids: CASSLARGRADTQYF. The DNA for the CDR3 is TGTGCCAGCAGCTTAGCCAGGGGGCGTGCAGATACGCAGTATTTT.

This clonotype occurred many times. Written as DNA, the CDR3 is TGCAGTGCAGGGACAGGGGCGGAGACCCAGTACTTC. This encodes CSAGTGAETQYF. The rearrangement links TRBV20-1 to TRBJ2-5; 10 bases are a match to TRBD1. Per the germline V gene, CDR1 is DFQATT and CDR2 is SNEGSKA (reference sequence). Trimming took 6 bases from V and 5 from J; bases not matched to a gene: 3. The CDR3 length is 12 residues.

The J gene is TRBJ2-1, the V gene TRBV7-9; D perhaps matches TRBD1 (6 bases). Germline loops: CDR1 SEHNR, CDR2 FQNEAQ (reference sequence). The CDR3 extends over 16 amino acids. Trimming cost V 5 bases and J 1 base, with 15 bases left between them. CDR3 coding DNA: TGTGCCAGCAGCAGTAGCCAGGGGTTTTCCTACAATGAGCAGTTCTTC. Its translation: CASSSSQGFSYNEQFF.

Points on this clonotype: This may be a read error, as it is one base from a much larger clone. CDR3 protein: CVSSFNPSNQPQHF. As DNA, the CDR3 is TGTGTCAGCAGCTTCAACCCTAGCAATCAGCCCCAGCATTTT. V is TRBV5-5 and J is TRBJ1-5; D unclear. From germline, CDR1 is SGHKS and CDR2 YYEKEE (reference sequence). CDR3 length: 14 residues. The whole variable domain, remainder taken from reference TRBV5-5 and TRBJ1-5, is DAGVTQSPTHLIKTRGQQVTLRCSPISGHKSVSWYQQVLGQGPQFIFQYYEKEERGRGNFPDRFSARQFPNYSSELNVNALLLGDSALYLCVSSFNPSNQPQHFGDGTRLSIL.

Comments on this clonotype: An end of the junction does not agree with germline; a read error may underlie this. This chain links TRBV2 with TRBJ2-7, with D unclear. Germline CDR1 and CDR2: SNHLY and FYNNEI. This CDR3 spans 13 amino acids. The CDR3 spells CTSSERRSYEQYF. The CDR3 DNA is TGTACCAGCAGTGAACGGCGCTCCTACGAGCAGTACTTC. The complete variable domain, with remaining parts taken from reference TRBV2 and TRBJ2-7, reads EPEVTQTPSHQVTQMGQEVILRCVPISNHLYFYWYRQILGQKVEFLVSFYNNEISEKSEIFDDQFSVERPDGSNFTLKIRSTKLEDSAMYFCTSSERRSYEQYFGPGTRLTVT.

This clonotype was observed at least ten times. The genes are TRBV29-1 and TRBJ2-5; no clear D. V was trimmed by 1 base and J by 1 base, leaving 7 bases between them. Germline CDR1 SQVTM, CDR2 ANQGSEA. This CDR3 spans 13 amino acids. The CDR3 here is CSVEGLRQETQYF. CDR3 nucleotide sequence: TGCAGCGTTGAAGGACTGCGCCAAGAGACCCAGTACTTC.

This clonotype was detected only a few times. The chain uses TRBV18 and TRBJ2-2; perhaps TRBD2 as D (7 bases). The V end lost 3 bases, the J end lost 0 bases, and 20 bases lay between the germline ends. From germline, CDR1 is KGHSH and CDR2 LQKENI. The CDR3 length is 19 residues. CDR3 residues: CASSPLLRGGGANTGELFF. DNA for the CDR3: TGTGCCAGCTCACCCCTCCTAAGGGGCGGGGGCGCGAACACCGGGGAGCTGTTTTTT.

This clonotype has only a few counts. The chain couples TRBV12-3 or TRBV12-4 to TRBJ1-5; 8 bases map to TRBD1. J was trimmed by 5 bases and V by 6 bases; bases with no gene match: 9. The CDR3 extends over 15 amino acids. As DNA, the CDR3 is TGTGCCAGCAGCCCTCGACAGGGGAGGGATCAGCCCCAGCATTTT. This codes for CASSPRQGRDQPQHF.

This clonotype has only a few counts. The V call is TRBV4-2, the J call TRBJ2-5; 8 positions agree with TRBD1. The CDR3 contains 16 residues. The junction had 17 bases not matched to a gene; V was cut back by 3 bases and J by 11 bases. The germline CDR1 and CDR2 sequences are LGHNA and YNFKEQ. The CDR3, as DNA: TGTGCCAGCAGCCAGATACAGGGGGACTTTTTCAATGAGCAGTACTTC. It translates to CASSQIQGDFFNEQYF.

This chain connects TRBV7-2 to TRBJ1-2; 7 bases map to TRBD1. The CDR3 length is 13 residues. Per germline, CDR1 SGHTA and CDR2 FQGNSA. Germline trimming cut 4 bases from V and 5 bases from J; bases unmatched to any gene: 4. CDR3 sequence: CASSSGQMYGYTF. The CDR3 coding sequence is TGTGCCAGCAGCTCGGGACAGATGTATGGCTACACCTTC.

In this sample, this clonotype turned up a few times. CDR3 sequence reads: CASTSPGGLETQYF. DNA for the CDR3: TGTGCCAGCACTTCTCCAGGGGGGTTGGAGACCCAGTACTTC. This sequence joins TRBV6-2 or TRBV6-3 and TRBJ2-5, with D perhaps matching TRBD1 (7 bases). Germline V gene lookup returns CDR1 MNHEY and CDR2 SVGEGT. V dropped 7 bases and J dropped 5 bases, with 17 bases sitting between them. This CDR3 has 14 amino acids.

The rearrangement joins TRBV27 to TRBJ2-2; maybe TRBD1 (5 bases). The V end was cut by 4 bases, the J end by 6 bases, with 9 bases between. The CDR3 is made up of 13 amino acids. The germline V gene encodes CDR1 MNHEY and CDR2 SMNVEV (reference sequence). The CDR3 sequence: CASSSRQSGELFF. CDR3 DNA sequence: TGTGCCAGCAGTTCCCGACAGTCCGGGGAGCTGTTTTTT.

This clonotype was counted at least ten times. CDR3 protein: CSARTAEGGLGKLFF. The CDR3 DNA reads TGCAGTGCTAGAACCGCTGAGGGGGGGTTAGGGAAACTGTTTTTT. This rearrangement joins TRBV20-1 to TRBJ1-4; a weak D match, TRBD1 (6 bases). The CDR3 covers 15 residues. Germline-derived CDR1 and CDR2 are DFQATT and SNEGSKA (reference sequence). V was clipped by 2 bases and J by 11 bases, with 21 bases between them.

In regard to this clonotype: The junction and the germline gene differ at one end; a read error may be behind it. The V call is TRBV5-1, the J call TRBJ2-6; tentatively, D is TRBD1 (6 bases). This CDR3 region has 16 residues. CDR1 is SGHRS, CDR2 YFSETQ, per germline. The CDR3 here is CASSGHGGSGANVRTF. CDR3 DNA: TGCGCCAGCAGCGGACATGGGGGCTCTGGGGCCAACGTCCGGACTTTC.

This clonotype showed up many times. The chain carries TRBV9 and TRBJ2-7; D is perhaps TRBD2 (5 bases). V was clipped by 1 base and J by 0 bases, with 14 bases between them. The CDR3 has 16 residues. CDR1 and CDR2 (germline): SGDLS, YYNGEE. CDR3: CASSVTPDGLSYEQYF. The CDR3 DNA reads TGTGCCAGCAGCGTAACCCCGGACGGACTCTCCTACGAGCAGTACTTC. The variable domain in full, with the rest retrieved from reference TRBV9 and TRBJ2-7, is DSGVTQTPKHLITATGQRVTLRCSPRSGDLSVYWYQQSLDQGLQFLIQYYNGEERAKGNILERFSAQQFPDLHSELNLSSLELGDSALYFCASSVTPDGLSYEQYFGPGTRLTVT.